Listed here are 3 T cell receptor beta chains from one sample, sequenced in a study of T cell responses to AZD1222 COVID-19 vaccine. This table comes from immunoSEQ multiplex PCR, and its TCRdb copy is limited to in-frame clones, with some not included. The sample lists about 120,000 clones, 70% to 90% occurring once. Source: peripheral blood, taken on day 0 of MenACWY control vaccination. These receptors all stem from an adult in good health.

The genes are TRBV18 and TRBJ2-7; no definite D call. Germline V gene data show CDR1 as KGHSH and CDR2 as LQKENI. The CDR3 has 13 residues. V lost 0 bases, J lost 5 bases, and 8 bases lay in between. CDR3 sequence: CASSPPGTNEQYF. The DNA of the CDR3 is TGTGCCAGCTCACCACCAGGAACGAACGAGCAGTACTTC.

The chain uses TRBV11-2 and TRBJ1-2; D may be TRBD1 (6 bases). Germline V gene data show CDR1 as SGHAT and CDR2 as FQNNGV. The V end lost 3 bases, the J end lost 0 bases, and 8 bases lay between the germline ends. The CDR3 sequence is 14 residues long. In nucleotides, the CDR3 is TGTGCCAGCAGCTTGGACAGTCCTAACTATGGCTACACCTTC. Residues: CASSLDSPNYGYTF.

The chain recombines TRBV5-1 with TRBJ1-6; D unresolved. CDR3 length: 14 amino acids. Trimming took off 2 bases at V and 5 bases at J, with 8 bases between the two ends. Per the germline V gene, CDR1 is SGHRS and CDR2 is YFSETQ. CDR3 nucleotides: TGCGCCAGCAGCTTCAATAGTAATAATTCACCCCTCCACTTT. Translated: CASSFNSNNSPLHF.